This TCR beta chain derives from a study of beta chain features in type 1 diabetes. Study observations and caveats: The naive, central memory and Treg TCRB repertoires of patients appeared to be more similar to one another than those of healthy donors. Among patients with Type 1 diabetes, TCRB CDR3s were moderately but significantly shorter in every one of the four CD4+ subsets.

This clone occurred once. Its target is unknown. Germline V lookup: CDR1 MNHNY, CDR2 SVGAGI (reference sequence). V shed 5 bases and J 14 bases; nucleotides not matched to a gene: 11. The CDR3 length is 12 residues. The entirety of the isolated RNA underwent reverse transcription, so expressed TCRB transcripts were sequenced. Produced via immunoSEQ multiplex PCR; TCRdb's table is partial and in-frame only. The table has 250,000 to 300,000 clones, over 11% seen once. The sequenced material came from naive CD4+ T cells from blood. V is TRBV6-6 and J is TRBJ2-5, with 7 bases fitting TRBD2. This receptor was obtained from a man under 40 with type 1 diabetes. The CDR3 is CASSQSSGGPYF. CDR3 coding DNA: TGTGCCAGCAGTCAATCCTCGGGGGGACCCTACTTC.